This T cell receptor beta chain was documented in a study of shared clonotypes between healthy human individuals. Study summary: Per donor, three plates held CD4 naive cells, three held CD4 memory, two held CD8 naive and one held CD8 memory.

Trimming left V 2 bases short and J 7 bases short, with 11 bases between. Germline CDR1 reads MNHNS; CDR2 reads SASEGT. The CDR3 length is 14 residues. Overall study results and limits: The expectation was that sequencing depth would affect clonotype sharing among donors.

This clone appeared once. Its antigen is not known. CD4+ cells underwent separation, giving CD45RA+ naive and CD45RA-negative memory subsets. Profiled with immunoSEQ multiplex PCR; TCRdb holds only in-frame clones, not every one. The table lists 1,400,000 or so clones, approximately 98.5% of them singletons, with about 0.34% in the top ten. The chain couples TRBV6-1 to TRBJ1-4; tentative D call: TRBD1 (6 bases). The sequence derives from a man younger than 40 in good health. Sequencing used naive CD4+ T cells sorted from blood. Subset denoted: CD45RA+ positively selected. This CDR3 reads CASSEFGGAEKLFF. Written as DNA, the CDR3 is TGTGCCAGCAGTGAATTTGGGGGGGCTGAAAAACTGTTTTTT.